A selection of T cell receptor beta chains follows, all from one sample in a study of cytomegalovirus exposure and HLA in healthy donors. Sequencing used immunoSEQ multiplex PCR; TCRdb keeps in-frame clones, though not all of them. The sample holds about 150,000 clones, over 60% seen once. The sequenced sample consisted of PBMCs. These receptors were taken from a man aged 40-49 years in good health and CMV-seronegative. The CDR3 runs from the conserved cysteine through the conserved F or W. Each record gives: clone size, J gene, D gene, V gene, CDR3 DNA, CDR3 protein. D genes are given only for firm matches. Clone size is shown for a subset of rows, as once, few, many or a class of expanded clone.

NA | TRBJ2-3 | TRBD2 | TRBV5-6 | TGTGCCAGCAGCTTCGGACTAGCGGGAGTTGCAGATACGCAGTATTTT | CASSFGLAGVADTQYF
few | TRBJ2-2 | TRBD1 | TRBV2 | TGTGCCAGCAGGGCGGGACAGGGGTACACCGGGGAGCTGTTTTTT | CASRAGQGYTGELFF
NA | TRBJ1-1 | TRBD1 | TRBV5-1 | TGCGCCAGCAGCCCTCAGACAGGGACCACTGAAGCTTTCTTT | CASSPQTGTTEAFF
few | TRBJ2-1 | TRBD2 | TRBV15 | TGTGCCACCTGGGGGGAGGGGCCCACCTACAATGAGCAGTTCTTC | CATWGEGPTYNEQFF
NA | TRBJ2-1 | TRBD2 | TRBV7-2 | TGTGCCAGCAGCCCCCCCCGGCGGGGGGGCCACAATGAGCAGTTCTTC | CASSPPRRGGHNEQFF
NA | TRBJ2-3 | NA | TRBV5-1 | TGCGCCAGCAGCTTGGCCGACTACACAGATACGCAGTATTTT | CASSLADYTDTQYF
few | TRBJ2-7 | TRBD2 | TRBV27 | TGTGCCAGCCCCTTACTAGCGGAGGTCTCCTACGAGCAGTACTTC | CASPLLAEVSYEQYF
few | TRBJ2-7 | NA | TRBV9 | TGTGCCAGCAGCGTAGAAACAGACTACGAGCAGTACTTC | CASSVETDYEQYF
NA | TRBJ2-3 | NA | TRBV7-8 | TGTGCCAGCAGCTTAGTTGGCGGAGGGGGCACAGATACGCAGTATTTT | CASSLVGGGGTDTQYF
NA | TRBJ2-2 | NA | TRBV19 | TGTGCCAGTAGTAGACAGAAGGACACCGGGGAGCTGTTTTTT | CASSRQKDTGELFF
NA | TRBJ2-2 | NA | TRBV19 | TGTGCCAGTAGTACACCGACAGGAAAGAACACCGGGGAGCTGTTTTTT | CASSTPTGKNTGELFF
NA | TRBJ2-7 | TRBD2 | TRBV6-5 | TGTGCCAGCACGGGAATCTCCGGGACTAGCGGAGAGCAGTACTTC | CASTGISGTSGEQYF
NA | TRBJ2-7 | TRBD1 | TRBV19 | TGTGCCAGTAGTATAGTCACAGGGGATAGCTCCGTCGAGCAGTACTTC | CASSIVTGDSSVEQYF
NA | TRBJ2-7 | NA | TRBV4-3 | TGCGCCAGCAGCCAAGACAGCGGGTGGACCTACGAGCAGTACTTC | CASSQDSGWTYEQYF
NA | TRBJ2-7 | NA | TRBV5-1 | TGCGCCAGCAGCTTTTTAGGGGCTAACGAGCAGTACTTC | CASSFLGANEQYF
few | TRBJ2-1 | NA | TRBV15 | TGTGCCACCAGCAGGGCCTTTGGGGCCTTTCAGTTCTTC | CATSRAFGAFQFF
few | TRBJ1-4 | TRBD1 | TRBV2 | TGTGCCAGCAGTGAGACCGGACAGGGCAATGAAAAACTGTTTTTT | CASSETGQGNEKLFF
NA | TRBJ2-7 | TRBD2 | TRBV27 | TGTGCCAGCAGTCTAGGACTAGCGGGACGCGAGCAGTACTTC | CASSLGLAGREQYF
once | TRBJ2-1 | TRBD1 | TRBV7-2 | TGTGCCAGCAGCTTTTTAATGGGACAGGGCATCTACAATGAGCAGTTCTTC | CASSFLMGQGIYNEQFF
once | TRBJ2-7 | TRBD1 | TRBV28 | TGTGCCAGCAGACCGGCCCTGGGACAGCGGACCTACGAGCAGTACTTC | CASRPALGQRTYEQYF
once | TRBJ2-5 | TRBD2 | TRBV5-1 | TGCGCCAGCAGCGACCGGGCTAGCGGGGGGGAAGAGACCCAGTACTTC | CASSDRASGGEETQYF
NA | TRBJ2-1 | NA | TRBV6-5 | TGTGCCAGCAGTTACTCGACCGGGGTTCACAATGAGCAGTTCTTC | CASSYSTGVHNEQFF
NA | TRBJ2-7 | NA | TRBV7-2 | TGTGCCCCCCAGGCAGGCCGTTTGCAGTACTTC | CAPQAGRLQYF
few | TRBJ2-7 | TRBD2 | TRBV6-6 | TGTGCCAGCAGTTCAGGCGGGAGGGCCTACGAGCAGTACTTC | CASSSGGRAYEQYF
few | TRBJ2-5 | TRBD1 | TRBV5-1 | TGCGCCAGCAGTATAGACAGGGGGGAGACCCAGTACTTC | CASSIDRGETQYF
NA | TRBJ2-1 | TRBD2 | TRBV15 | TGTGCCACCAGCAGAGGGGGGACTAGCGGGAGGGCCTTTTGGAATGAGCAGTTCTTC | CATSRGGTSGRAFWNEQFF
once | TRBJ2-6 | NA | TRBV5-1 | TGCGCCAGCAGCTACCTAGGTATAAGCTCTGGGGCCAACGTCCTGACTTTC | CASSYLGISSGANVLTF
few | TRBJ2-1 | TRBD2 | TRBV6-5 | TGTGCCAGCAGAATACTAGCGGGAGTTACCGATGAGCAGTTCTTC | CASRILAGVTDEQFF
NA | TRBJ2-2 | NA | TRBV4-1 | TGCGCCAGCAGCCAAGCCCAGGACACCCGTGACACCGGGGAGCTGTTTTTT | CASSQAQDTRDTGELFF
NA | TRBJ2-1 | TRBD2 | TRBV19 | TGTGCCAGTACCCCGGGAGGGGAGCAGTTCTTC | CASTPGGEQFF
NA | TRBJ2-2 | TRBD1 | TRBV14 | TGTGCCAGCAGCGAAGGACAGGGGGCCGGGGAGCTGTTTTTT | CASSEGQGAGELFF
NA | TRBJ2-7 | NA | TRBV2 | TGTGCCAGCAGTGACGCCCGAAGGGGAGGCGAGCAGTACTTC | CASSDARRGGEQYF
NA | TRBJ2-3 | TRBD2 | TRBV6-4 | TGTGCCAGCAGTGCGGGAGGGAGCACAGATACGCAGTATTTT | CASSAGGSTDTQYF
NA | TRBJ2-2 | NA | TRBV7-9 | TGTGCCAGCAGCTCGGTCAGCGCGAACACCGGGGAGCTGTTTTTT | CASSSVSANTGELFF
NA | TRBJ2-7 | TRBD1 | TRBV9 | TGTGCCAGCAGCGTAGGGGACAGGGGCTACGAGCAGTACTTC | CASSVGDRGYEQYF
NA | TRBJ2-6 | TRBD2 | TRBV5-1 | TGCGCCAGCAGCTTGGGGTCAAGACTAGCGGGGGAGTCTGGGGCCAACGTCCTGACTTTC | CASSLGSRLAGESGANVLTF
NA | TRBJ2-3 | NA | TRBV7-3 | TGTGCCAGCAGCCCTAACCCCCCAGATACGCAGTATTTT | CASSPNPPDTQYF
few | TRBJ2-6 | NA | TRBV30 | TGTGCCTGGAGATTAAGCAGGGTACCCGGGGCCAACGTCCTGACTTTC | CAWRLSRVPGANVLTF
NA | TRBJ2-5 | TRBD2 | TRBV7-3 | TGTGCCAGCAGCTTAGGGACTAGCCTCGGGGAGACCCAGTACTTC | CASSLGTSLGETQYF
NA | TRBJ2-1 | NA | TRBV19 | TGTGCCAGTAGTTCGCGGGGGCTGGAATACAATGAGCAGTTCTTC | CASSSRGLEYNEQFF
NA | TRBJ2-3 | TRBD2 | TRBV28 | TGTGCCAGCAATCGACTAGCGGGAGGGCCCCGAGATACGCAGTATTTT | CASNRLAGGPRDTQYF
NA | TRBJ1-5 | NA | TRBV19 | TGTGCCAGTAGTATAGTTAGGGGAAATAGCAATCAGCCCCAGCATTTT | CASSIVRGNSNQPQHF
NA | TRBJ2-7 | NA | TRBV4-1 | TGCGCCAGCAGCCAGGTACAGGGCCACGAGCAGTACTTC | CASSQVQGHEQYF
NA | TRBJ2-7 | TRBD2 | TRBV9 | TGTGCCAGCAGCCCACGAGGGACTAGCGGGAGCACAAAGTTGGGCGAGCAGTACTTC | CASSPRGTSGSTKLGEQYF
NA | TRBJ1-2 | NA | TRBV7-9 | TGTGCCAGCAGCTTAGGGATCCGGACACGAATTGATGGCTACACCTTC | CASSLGIRTRIDGYTF